This TCR beta chain derives from a study of T cells in Graves' hyperthyroidism and ophthalmopathy. Study-wide background: Peripheral blood was collected at initial diagnosis, before any treatment.

This clonotype was picked up a small number of times. Its target is unknown. Using RNA transcripts as the source, TCR beta CDR3 regions were amplified. Using the HTBI primer set, a first-round RT-PCR was run on the TCR CDR3. TCRdb independently ran MiXCR on the multiplex PCR reads; one entry per CDR3 protein. There are some 320,000 distinct CDR3 sequences in the sample; around 15% occur only once, and about 37% lies in the top ten. The cohort's ophthalmopathy patients, a group with duration under 3 months, had a Clinical Activity Score of at least 3 and a NOSPECS grade of at least 4. Study observations and caveats: Most expanded thyroid clonotypes above 0.001 also appeared in blood.

Source material: blood. This TCR came from a woman aged 40-49 years with Graves' ophthalmopathy.

The DNA for the CDR3 is TGTGCCAGCAGCTTTGACGGGGCCTACGAGCAGTACTTC. The encoded protein is CASSFDGAYEQYF. V usage is TRBV5-6 and J usage is TRBJ2-7; tentative D call: TRBD2 (5 bases). The CDR3 loop spans 13 amino acids. The V end lost 2 bases, the J end lost 2 bases, and 8 bases lay between the germline ends. CDR1 and CDR2 (germline): SGHDT, YYEEEE. The full variable domain, with the rest looked up from reference TRBV5-6 and TRBJ2-7, is DAGVTQSPTHLIKTRGQQVTLRCSPKSGHDTVSWYQQALGQGPQFIFQYYEEEERQRGNFPDRFSGHQFPNYSSELNVNALLLGDSALYLCASSFDGAYEQYFGPGTRLTVT.